This T cell receptor beta chain was sequenced during a study of blood T cell repertoires in COVID-19. Sequencing used immunoSEQ multiplex PCR; TCRdb keeps in-frame clones, though not all of them. The sample yields about 220,000 clones, roughly 82% seen once. V was clipped by 2 bases and J by 2 bases, with 9 bases between them. The CDR3 length is 14 residues. Germline V gene sequence: CDR1 MNHEY, CDR2 SVGEGT. The chain recombines TRBV6-2 or TRBV6-3 with TRBJ1-2; D unclear. The receptor comes from a man between 40 and 49 years old who had recovered from COVID-19. The sample was peripheral blood. The CDR3 region has the DNA TGTGCCAGCAGTTACGGGCGGGGAAACTATGGCTACACCTTC. Amino acid sequence: CASSYGRGNYGYTF.